The entry that follows covers one T cell receptor beta chain sequence. The data stem from a study of blood T cell repertoires in COVID-19. This CDR3 region has 17 residues. The germline V and J ends were trimmed by 5 bases and 0 bases, with 17 bases remaining between them. CDR1 is LNHDA, CDR2 SQIVND, per germline (reference sequence). Per the original data handling: Reference gene primer amplification gave nucleated cell count estimates. The table came from immunoSEQ multiplex PCR; TCRdb's copy has only in-frame clones and leaves some out. That table furnishes V, J and clone size, whereas the DNA furnished D and trimming. The sample records 220,000 or so clones, 89% being singletons.

This chain connects TRBV19 to TRBJ2-1; the D gene is possibly TRBD2 (5 bases). Sample: peripheral blood. This clonotype was sampled from a man aged 60 to 69 who had recovered from COVID-19. CDR3 DNA: TGTGCCAGTAGTTCCCGGGGAGCGGTCCGCTCCTACAATGAGCAGTTCTTC. Amino acid sequence: CASSSRGAVRSYNEQFF.